This passage covers 20 T cell receptor beta chains from one sample sequenced in a study of blood T cell repertoires in COVID-19. Some clones are missing from TCRdb's copy, which holds only in-frame ones; the method was immunoSEQ multiplex PCR. The table has roughly 320,000 clones, approximately 84% seen once. Sequenced material: PBMCs or T cells enriched from blood (not recorded which). These receptors came from a man between 25 and 39 years old who had recovered from COVID-19.

The V gene is TRBV11-2, the J gene TRBJ2-7; D uncertain. Germline V gives CDR1 SGHAT, CDR2 FQNNGV. This CDR3 is built from 14 residues. V was trimmed by 1 base and J by 1 base, leaving 8 bases between them. The CDR3 bases are TGTGCCAGCAGCTTAGGAAGCACGTCCTACGAGCAGTACTTC. This gives the protein CASSLGSTSYEQYF.

This chain uses TRBV18 with TRBJ2-3; D is ambiguous. Trimming pared 0 bases from V and 4 bases from J, leaving 5 bases between. This CDR3 comprises 13 residues. The germline V gene encodes CDR1 KGHSH and CDR2 LQKENI. In DNA, the CDR3 is TGTGCCAGCTCACCACCTCCGTCAGATACGCAGTATTTT. Translation gives CASSPPPSDTQYF.

The chain combines TRBV19 with TRBJ2-1; D is possibly TRBD2 (6 bases). CDR3 size: 15 residues. V was trimmed by 6 bases and J by 0 bases, leaving 12 bases between them. The germline gives CDR1 LNHDA, CDR2 SQIVND (reference sequence). The CDR3 here is CASREAGSSYNEQFF. The CDR3 DNA reads as TGTGCCAGTAGGGAAGCGGGTAGCTCCTACAATGAGCAGTTCTTC.

The rearrangement uses TRBV5-1 and TRBJ2-5; 7 bases match TRBD1. J was trimmed by 6 bases and V by 4 bases; bases with no gene match: 9. CDR3 length: 14 residues. CDR1 is SGHRS and CDR2 is YFSETQ in the germline V gene. CDR3 loop: CASSAYRGDQTQYF. Here the CDR3 DNA reads TGCGCCAGCAGCGCCTACAGGGGTGATCAGACCCAGTACTTC.

V gene TRBV13 combines with J gene TRBJ2-3; 11 bases fit TRBD2. Per the germline V gene, CDR1 is PRHDT and CDR2 is FYEKMQ (reference sequence). V shed 0 bases, J shed 6 bases, and the junction held 5 bases outside the gene matches. This CDR3 contains 16 residues. The CDR3 sequence: CASSLGGSGGADTQYF. For the CDR3, the DNA is TGTGCCAGCAGCTTAGGAGGTAGCGGGGGGGCGGATACGCAGTATTTT.

The rearrangement links TRBV11-3 to TRBJ2-1; D may be TRBD1 (5 bases). CDR3 length: 14 amino acids. In germline, CDR1 is SGHNT, CDR2 YENEEA. Trimming took off 1 base at V and 7 bases at J, with 11 bases between the two ends. CDR3 residues: CASSLGGSRNEQFF. The CDR3 nucleotides are TGTGCCAGCAGCTTAGGGGGCAGCCGGAATGAGCAGTTCTTC.

This chain joins TRBV18 and TRBJ2-5; 9 bases line up with TRBD1. CDR1 is KGHSH, CDR2 LQKENI, per germline. The length of the CDR3 is 15 residues. J gave up 1 base and V 4 bases, and 4 bases lay outside the gene matches. The CDR3 region has the DNA TGTGCCAGCTCACTAACAGGGGGCTTCCAAGAGACCCAGTACTTC. Protein sequence: CASSLTGGFQETQYF. Supplemented by reference TRBV18 and TRBJ2-5, the full variable domain reads NAGVMQNPRHLVRRRGQEARLRCSPMKGHSHVYWYRQLPEEGLKFMVYLQKENIIDESGMPKERFSAEFPKEGPSILRIQQVVRGDSAAYFCASSLTGGFQETQYFGPGTRLLVL.

J is TRBJ2-7 and V is TRBV18, with D possibly TRBD1 on 6 matching bases. Trimming removed 3 bases at V and 5 bases at J, with 11 bases between. CDR1 and CDR2 from the germline V gene are KGHSH and LQKENI. The CDR3 totals 13 residues. The CDR3 region has the DNA TGTGCCAGCTCACCTCGCAGGGGCCACGAGCAGTACTTC. Residues: CASSPRRGHEQYF. Based on the CDR3 plus reference TRBV18 and TRBJ2-7, the full variable domain is NAGVMQNPRHLVRRRGQEARLRCSPMKGHSHVYWYRQLPEEGLKFMVYLQKENIIDESGMPKERFSAEFPKEGPSILRIQQVVRGDSAAYFCASSPRRGHEQYFGPGTRLTVT.

The chain couples TRBV3-1 (or the pseudogene TRBV3-2) to TRBJ2-5, with 12 bases fitting TRBD2. The ends lost 4 bases at V and 4 bases at J; junction bases unmatched: 1. This CDR3 is built from 14 residues. Germline values: CDR1 LGHDT, CDR2 YNNKEL (reference sequence). This CDR3 is CASSLLAGGETQYF. In nucleotides, the CDR3 is TGTGCCAGCAGCCTACTAGCGGGGGGAGAGACCCAGTACTTC.

In its sample, this clone was seen a few times. The chain recombines TRBV5-8 with TRBJ1-2; D unresolved. CDR3 size: 13 residues. Trimming removed 1 base at V and 4 bases at J, with 8 bases between. Germline values: CDR1 SGHTS, CDR2 YDEGEE. CDR3: CASSLTGIYGYTF. The CDR3 DNA reads as TGTGCCAGCAGCTTGACCGGGATCTATGGCTACACCTTC.

The rearrangement joins TRBV5-4 to TRBJ2-3, with TRBD2 identical over 9 bases. Germline CDR1 and CDR2: SGHNT and YYREEE (reference sequence). This CDR3 has 14 amino acids. With V trimmed by 4 bases and J by 5 bases, 5 bases remained unmatched. This CDR3 reads CASSLGTSRDTQYF. The CDR3 DNA is TGTGCCAGCAGCCTAGGGACTAGCCGAGATACGCAGTATTTT.

CDR3 in amino acids: CASSLLGGLANEQFF. CDR3 nucleotides: TGTGCCAGCAGCTTACTGGGCGGGCTGGCCAATGAGCAGTTCTTC. The chain is built from TRBV11-3 and TRBJ2-1; TRBD2 might be the D (5 bases). The CDR3 is 15 residues long. V lost 2 bases to trimming and J lost 6 bases, with 14 bases between them. Per germline, CDR1 SGHNT and CDR2 YENEEA.

The V call is TRBV5-1, the J call TRBJ2-7, with D maybe TRBD1 (5 bases). The V end lost 0 bases, the J end lost 2 bases, and 9 bases lay between the germline ends. This CDR3 has 14 amino acids. From germline, CDR1 is SGHRS and CDR2 YFSETQ. CDR3 in amino acids: CASSLDRNTYEQYF. CDR3 DNA sequence: TGCGCCAGCAGCTTGGACAGGAATACCTACGAGCAGTACTTC. The full variable domain, in which reference TRBV5-1 and TRBJ2-7 provide the parts outside the CDR3, is KAGVTQTPRYLIKTRGQQVTLSCSPISGHRSVSWYQQTPGQGLQFLFEYFSETQRNKGNFPGRFSGRQFSNSRSEMNVSTLELGDSALYLCASSLDRNTYEQYFGPGTRLTVT.

The rearrangement joins TRBV18 to TRBJ1-4; D is possibly TRBD1 (6 bases). Looked up from germline, CDR1 is KGHSH and CDR2 is LQKENI. The CDR3 consists of 17 residues. V gave up 3 bases and J gave up 2 bases, with 16 bases separating them. CDR3 in DNA: TGTGCCAGCTCACCCACTCTGAGCCAGGGGACTAATGAAAAACTGTTTTTT. Protein: CASSPTLSQGTNEKLFF.

This chain joins TRBV6-5 and TRBJ2-3; D is unresolved. CDR3 length: 15 amino acids. The germline V gene encodes CDR1 MNHEY and CDR2 SVGAGI. V was pared by 2 bases and J by 7 bases, with 16 bases between. CDR3 bases: TGTGCCAGCAGTTACACCGACTCGCCCCGGAATACGCAGTATTTT. Encoded protein: CASSYTDSPRNTQYF.

The rearrangement links TRBV25-1 to TRBJ1-4; D is possibly TRBD1 (5 bases). This CDR3 is built from 16 residues. V gave up 1 base and J gave up 0 bases, with 9 bases separating them. From germline, CDR1 is MGHDK and CDR2 SYGVNS. The CDR3 is CASSESGGATNEKLFF. CDR3 coding DNA: TGTGCCAGCAGTGAATCCGGGGGTGCAACTAATGAAAAACTGTTTTTT.

A few counts support this clone. The gene calls are TRBV21-1 and TRBJ2-7; the table calls TRBD1, which could not be checked here. TRBV21-1 is a known pseudogene. This CDR3 has 13 residues. CDR3 nucleotide sequence: TGTGCCAGCAGCATCCACAGGCTCTCCGAGCAGTACTTC. Protein sequence: CASSIHRLSEQYF.

The V call is TRBV27, the J call TRBJ2-7; D unclear. The CDR3 is made up of 13 amino acids. CDR1 and CDR2 (germline): MNHEY, SMNVEV (reference sequence). V was shortened by 2 bases and J by 3 bases, with 8 bases between the two germline ends. CDR3: CASSLTDNYEQYF. The CDR3 bases are TGTGCCAGCAGTTTAACCGACAACTACGAGCAGTACTTC.

This rearrangement joins TRBV11-2 to TRBJ1-2; D uncertain. Per the germline V gene, CDR1 is SGHAT and CDR2 is FQNNGV. The CDR3 has 15 amino acids. Trimming left V 4 bases short and J 4 bases short, with 16 bases between. The CDR3 coding sequence is TGTGCCAGCAGCTCCGGACTGATGGCACCCTATGGCTACACCTTC. Translating gives CASSSGLMAPYGYTF.

The chain has TRBV5-1 and TRBJ2-5; TRBD2 agrees at 13 bases. Germline loops: CDR1 SGHRS, CDR2 YFSETQ. V dropped 0 bases and J dropped 0; count of bases not matched to a gene: 5. There are 18 residues in the CDR3. This CDR3 reads CASSLDSGLAGHQETQYF. Written as DNA, the CDR3 is TGCGCCAGCAGCTTGGACTCGGGACTAGCGGGGCACCAAGAGACCCAGTACTTC.